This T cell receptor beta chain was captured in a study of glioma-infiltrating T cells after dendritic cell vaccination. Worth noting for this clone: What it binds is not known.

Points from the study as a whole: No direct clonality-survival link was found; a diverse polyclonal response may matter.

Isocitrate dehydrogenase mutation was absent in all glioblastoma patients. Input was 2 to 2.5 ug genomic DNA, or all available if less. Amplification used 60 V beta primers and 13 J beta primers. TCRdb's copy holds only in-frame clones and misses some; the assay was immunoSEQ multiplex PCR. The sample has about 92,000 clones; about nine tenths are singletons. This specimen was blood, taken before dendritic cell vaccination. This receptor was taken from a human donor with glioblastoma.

This CDR3 is CASSLSLVSNNEQFF. DNA for the CDR3: TGCGCCAGCAGCTTAAGCCTAGTCAGCAACAATGAGCAGTTCTTC. The chain is built from TRBV5-1 and TRBJ2-1; D is ambiguous. The CDR3 totals 15 residues. Deletions cut 2 bases from V and 5 bases from J, with 14 bases between. The V gene's germline CDR1 is SGHRS and CDR2 YFSETQ.